This entry lists 2 T cell receptor beta chains sequenced from one sample in a study of T cell responses to AZD1222 COVID-19 vaccine. Sequencing used immunoSEQ multiplex PCR; TCRdb keeps in-frame clones, though not all of them. This table has about 97,000 clones, 86% appearing once. The sample was peripheral blood, taken on day 0 of AZD1222 vaccination. Source of these receptors: an adult in good health.

The chain has TRBV7-2 and TRBJ2-3; D possibly corresponds to TRBD2 (6 bases). CDR1 and CDR2 (germline): SGHTA, FQGNSA. The CDR3 contains 14 residues. The V end lost 1 base, the J end lost 7 bases, and 12 bases lay between the germline ends. CDR3 amino acids: CASSLGEVANTQYF. In DNA form, the CDR3 reads TGTGCCAGCAGCTTAGGGGAGGTTGCGAATACGCAGTATTTT.

The chain joins TRBV7-2 to TRBJ1-5, with TRBD1 as a possible D gene (6 bases). Trimming removed 1 base from V and 7 bases from J, with 14 bases in between. The CDR3 contains 15 residues. Germline CDR1 reads SGHTA; CDR2 reads FQGNSA. CDR3 amino acids: CASSLEQGRKQPQHF. The CDR3 nucleotides are TGTGCCAGCAGCTTAGAACAGGGAAGAAAGCAGCCCCAGCATTTT.